These 31 T cell receptor beta chains share one sample of origin, sequenced in a study of sequential checkpoint blockade in melanoma (dated by TCRdb to about 2019). The library was produced with the immunoSEQ multiplex PCR assay. Imported from immuneACCESS, the table was reduced by TCRdb to in-frame sequences with V and J called. These copies leave out some clones; in studies compared against another copy, an unresolved V gene accounts for under half, and the cause of the remainder is not known. For this sample the table gives around 22,000 clones, of which around 70% were detected only once. About 19% of the sample is in the top ten clones. What the treatment or condition label conveys for this sample: randomized to nivolumab then ipilimumab (arm A) or the reverse (arm B). The sample consisted of CD8+ T cells sorted from blood (inferred from file names), taken from a patient given nivolumab and ipilimumab in sequence. Receptor source: a human donor with melanoma.

This clone was seen a handful of times. The V and J genes are TRBV6-5 and TRBJ1-5; D is unclear. The germline V gene has CDR1 MNHEY and CDR2 SVGAGI. This CDR3 spans 15 amino acids. V was shortened by 2 bases and J by 2 bases, with 10 bases between the two germline ends. The CDR3 loop reads CASSYGGIGNQPQHF. CDR3 nucleotide sequence: TGTGCCAGCAGTTACGGCGGGATTGGCAATCAGCCCCAGCATTTT.

The rearrangement joins TRBV19 to TRBJ2-2; a possible D gene is TRBD1 (6 bases). The V and J ends lost 4 bases and 7 bases respectively, with 10 bases between them. This CDR3 spans 13 amino acids. Germline values: CDR1 LNHDA, CDR2 SQIVND (reference sequence). CDR3 sequence (DNA): TGTGCCAGTAGTACAGGGGATATCGGGGAGCTGTTTTTT. Translated, it gives CASSTGDIGELFF. The entire variable domain, with the rest obtained from reference TRBV19 and TRBJ2-2, is as follows: DGGITQSPKYLFRKEGQNVTLSCEQNLNHDAMYWYRQDPGQGLRLIYYSQIVNDFQKGDIAEGYSVSREKKESFPLTVTSAQKNPTAFYLCASSTGDIGELFFGEGSRLTVL.

As for this clone: An end of the junction does not agree with germline; a read error may underlie this. Distinct nucleotide sequences in the sample also encode this CDR3. J is TRBJ2-3 and V is TRBV11-2; 8 nucleotides line up with TRBD2. This CDR3 region has 15 residues. Per the germline V gene, CDR1 is SGHAT and CDR2 is FQNNGV. CDR3 in amino acids: CASSLVGGGTDTQYF. In nucleotides, the CDR3 is TGCGCCAGCAGCCTAGTCGGGGGGGGCACAGATACGCAGTATTTT.

The chain has TRBV7-9 and TRBJ1-1; 7 positions agree with TRBD1. Losses at the gene ends were 5 bases for V and 4 bases for J; bases not matched to a gene: 10. The CDR3 extends over 15 amino acids. Germline V gives CDR1 SEHNR, CDR2 FQNEAQ (reference sequence). The CDR3 region is CASSQVMTGITEAFF. In DNA, the CDR3 is TGTGCCAGCAGCCAAGTTATGACAGGGATCACTGAAGCTTTCTTT.

A few counts support this clone. The chain combines TRBV16 with TRBJ2-3, with D possibly matching TRBD2 (5 bases). Trimming removed 0 bases from V and 3 bases from J, with 7 bases in between. The germline CDR1 and CDR2 sequences are KGHSY and FQNENV. CDR3 length: 14 residues. For the CDR3, the DNA is TGTGCCAGCAGCCAATCGGACTTTACAGATACGCAGTATTTT. Its translation: CASSQSDFTDTQYF.

This chain joins TRBV15 and TRBJ2-2, with D possibly being TRBD2 (6 bases). V was pared by 3 bases and J by 3 bases, with 14 bases between. Germline CDR1 reads LNHNV; CDR2 reads YYDKDF (reference sequence). The CDR3 consists of 16 residues. The CDR3 sequence: CATSSPRTGDTGELFF. The CDR3 DNA reads TGTGCCACCAGCAGCCCCCGGACGGGAGACACCGGGGAGCTGTTTTTT.

CDR3 protein: CASSLAGEAFF. CDR3 in DNA: TGCGCCAGCAGCTTGGCGGGGGAAGCTTTCTTT. The chain combines TRBV5-1 with TRBJ1-1; D is ambiguous. In germline, CDR1 is SGHRS, CDR2 YFSETQ. The CDR3 contains 11 residues. V lost 0 bases, J lost 8 bases, and 5 bases lay in between.

V gene TRBV2 combines with J gene TRBJ1-5; D is unclear. The CDR3 length is 13 residues. Trimming took 7 bases from V and 0 from J, leaving 7 bases between them. Per the germline V gene, CDR1 is SNHLY and CDR2 is FYNNEI. Here the CDR3 DNA reads TGTGCCAGCACAGACATTAGCAATCAGCCCCAGCATTTT. Its translation is CASTDISNQPQHF.

The CDR3, as DNA: TGTGCCAGCAGTTGGTGGGGGCCAGGGAACACTGAAGCTTTCTTT. Translation gives CASSWWGPGNTEAFF. The gene calls are TRBV5-5 and TRBJ1-1; D is possibly TRBD1 (6 bases). Germline values: CDR1 SGHKS, CDR2 YYEKEE (reference sequence). The CDR3 contains 15 residues. Between the trimmed V and J ends, which lost 5 bases and 1 base, there was a span of 15 bases.

J is TRBJ1-2 and V is TRBV29-1; TRBD1 agrees at 8 bases. Germline CDR1 SQVTM, CDR2 ANQGSEA. This CDR3 is 15 amino acids long. V was clipped by 7 bases and J by 6 bases; unmatched bases: 16. CDR3 loop: CSAGDGARGLDGYTF. The CDR3 DNA is TGCAGCGCGGGGGACGGGGCCAGGGGGCTCGATGGCTACACCTTC.

In this sample, this clone turned up once. The chain links TRBV7-8 to TRBJ2-1, with a tentative D call TRBD1 (5 bases). The length of the CDR3 is 14 residues. Germline assignment: CDR1 SGHVS and CDR2 FQNEAQ. The V end lost 5 bases, the J end lost 3 bases, and 11 bases lay between the germline ends. The CDR3 sequence is CASSGYRLYNEQFF. CDR3 sequence (DNA): TGTGCCAGCAGCGGATACAGGCTCTACAATGAGCAGTTCTTC.

This clone came up once. The chain carries TRBV19 and TRBJ2-5; D uncertain. Trimming stripped 6 bases from V and 7 bases from J, with 15 bases between. The CDR3 covers 13 residues. In germline, CDR1 is LNHDA, CDR2 SQIVND (reference sequence). The CDR3 DNA reads as TGTGCCAGTAGCCCCCACGACGGCGGGACCCAGTACTTC. Translated: CASSPHDGGTQYF.

This chain connects TRBV7-3 to TRBJ2-3; 10 nucleotides line up with TRBD2. The junction had 8 bases not matched to a gene; V was cut back by 5 bases and J by 6 bases. Looked up from germline, CDR1 is SGHTA and CDR2 is FQGTGA. This CDR3 is built from 15 residues. CDR3 DNA sequence: TGTGCCAGCAGCCCCATCGGTAGCGGGGGGGATACGCAGTATTTT. Translation: CASSPIGSGGDTQYF.

The chain couples TRBV7-9 to TRBJ2-2; D remains ambiguous. Germline assignment: CDR1 SEHNR and CDR2 FQNEAQ (reference sequence). The CDR3 is 16 amino acids. Trimming removed 2 bases from V and 1 base from J, with 11 bases in between. The CDR3 reads CASSLSRLMNTGELFF. The DNA of the CDR3 is TGTGCCAGCAGCTTAAGCCGACTCATGAACACCGGGGAGCTGTTTTTT.

Comments on this clone: Other DNA sequences in the same sample also yield this CDR3. Written as DNA, the CDR3 is TGCGCCAGCAGATTTACAGGGGCGCGCCATAAAGCTTTCTTT. It translates to CASRFTGARHKAFF. This sequence joins TRBV5-1 and TRBJ1-1, with 7 bases fitting TRBD1. The germline V gene has CDR1 SGHRS and CDR2 YFSETQ. The V and J ends lost 5 bases and 9 bases, in that order; junction bases with no gene match: 13. The CDR3 is made up of 14 amino acids.

This chain uses TRBV4-3 with TRBJ1-1; tentatively, D is TRBD1 (5 bases). The germline V gene encodes CDR1 LGHNA and CDR2 YSLEER. With 0 bases removed from V and 0 bases from J, the gap between germline ends came to 14 bases. This CDR3 is built from 17 residues. The CDR3 region is CASSQDTEGLMNTEAFF. CDR3 coding DNA: TGCGCCAGCAGCCAAGATACGGAGGGACTTATGAACACTGAAGCTTTCTTT.

This chain uses TRBV27 with TRBJ1-5; D may be TRBD1 (5 bases). The germline gives CDR1 MNHEY, CDR2 SMNVEV (reference sequence). This CDR3 is 12 amino acids long. The ends were cut back, 5 bases at V and 7 bases at J, with 9 bases in the middle. CDR3 in DNA: TGTGCCAGCAGTGGGAGGGGACAGCCCCAGCATTTT. Encoded protein: CASSGRGQPQHF.

There are a few counts of this clone. The gene calls are TRBV5-1 and TRBJ2-1; the D is unclear. Germline V gene lookup returns CDR1 SGHRS and CDR2 YFSETQ. This CDR3 region has 13 residues. V shed 3 bases and J shed 2 bases, with 6 bases lying between them. This chain's CDR3 is CASSSPPYNEQFF. The DNA for the CDR3 is TGCGCCAGCAGCTCCCCTCCCTACAATGAGCAGTTCTTC.

The chain links TRBV10-3 to TRBJ1-1; D ambiguous. This CDR3 has 13 residues. V was shortened by 3 bases and J by 5 bases, with 10 bases between the two germline ends. Germline V lookup: CDR1 ENHRY, CDR2 SYGVKD. The chain's CDR3 is CAISELRETEAFF. The CDR3 region has the DNA TGTGCCATCAGTGAATTGCGGGAAACTGAAGCTTTCTTT.

The chain combines TRBV7-9 with TRBJ2-1; D perhaps matches TRBD1 (5 bases). Germline V CDR1 and CDR2: SEHNR, FQNEAQ (reference sequence). The CDR3 sequence is 13 residues long. V was shortened by 4 bases and J by 7 bases, with 11 bases between the two germline ends. Written as DNA, the CDR3 is TGTGCCAGCAGCTGGATGACAGTGAATGAGCAGTTCTTC. It translates to CASSWMTVNEQFF.

The table lists this clone with a few counts. CDR3 residues: CASSSGGGGFYEQYV. CDR3 nucleotide sequence: TGTGCCAGCAGCTCCGGGGGTGGGGGTTTCTACGAGCAGTACGTC. This rearrangement joins TRBV13 to TRBJ2-7; TRBD2 is a possible D gene (6 bases). CDR3 length: 15 residues. Trimming cost V 4 bases and J 3 bases, with 16 bases left between them. Looked up from germline, CDR1 is PRHDT and CDR2 is FYEKMQ (reference sequence).

This sequence joins TRBV5-4 and TRBJ1-1; 10 bases are a match to TRBD1. Germline assignment: CDR1 SGHNT and CDR2 YYREEE (reference sequence). CDR3 length: 14 residues. J was trimmed by 7 bases and V by 4 bases; bases with no gene match: 7. CDR3 in amino acids: CASSPDRGWIEAFF. CDR3 DNA: TGTGCCAGCAGCCCGGACAGGGGGTGGATTGAAGCTTTCTTT.

This chain joins TRBV16 and TRBJ1-1; tentatively, D is TRBD1 (6 bases). There are 14 residues in the CDR3. V gave up 5 bases and J gave up 5 bases, with 15 bases separating them. CDR1 is KGHSY and CDR2 is FQNENV in the germline V gene. CDR3 in amino acids: CASSISRGGTEAFF. CDR3 bases: TGTGCCAGCAGCATAAGCAGGGGTGGGACTGAAGCTTTCTTT.

This clone was observed a handful of times. J is TRBJ2-3 and V is TRBV27, with D perhaps TRBD2 (5 bases). The germline V gene has CDR1 MNHEY and CDR2 SMNVEV (reference sequence). Trimming took 3 bases from V and 2 from J, leaving 6 bases between them. The CDR3 has 13 amino acids. The CDR3 DNA reads TGTGCCAGCAGTTTGACTAACACAGATACGCAGTATTTT. Translated: CASSLTNTDTQYF.

This clone was recorded only once. The chain joins TRBV9 to TRBJ2-5, with 9 positions matching TRBD1. The CDR3 runs 14 residues. Trimming cost V 5 bases and J 5 bases; bases outside gene matches: 7. Germline-derived CDR1 and CDR2 are SGDLS and YYNGEE. CDR3 coding DNA: TGTGCCAGCAGTAGGACAGGGGTGACGGAGACCCAGTACTTC. It codes for CASSRTGVTETQYF.

DNA of the CDR3: TGTGCCAGCAGTTACAACGGAGATGAGCAGTTCTTC. This codes for CASSYNGDEQFF. The chain recombines TRBV6-5 with TRBJ2-1; D gene unclear. The CDR3 has 12 residues. Germline CDR1 MNHEY, CDR2 SVGAGI. The V gene lost 2 bases and the J gene lost 8 bases, with 7 bases spanning the gap.

The chain has TRBV5-4 and TRBJ2-7; tentatively, D is TRBD2 (6 bases). The CDR3 totals 17 residues. V was clipped by 0 bases and J by 2 bases, with 18 bases between them. Germline-derived CDR1 and CDR2 are SGHNT and YYREEE (reference sequence). The CDR3 loop reads CASSLEGGGTATYEQYF. The CDR3 DNA reads as TGTGCCAGCAGCTTGGAGGGTGGAGGGACGGCGACCTACGAGCAGTACTTC.

The chain carries TRBV12-5 and TRBJ2-1, with 12 positions matching TRBD2. The V segment lost 4 bases and the J segment 8 bases; nucleotides outside the gene matches: 3. Germline V gene data show CDR1 as LGHNT and CDR2 as FRNRAP. The CDR3 is 14 amino acids. The CDR3: CASGSSGGAHEQFF. CDR3 in DNA: TGTGCTAGTGGTTCTAGCGGGGGGGCCCATGAGCAGTTCTTC.

The table lists this clone with a count of one. The chain joins TRBV4-3 to TRBJ2-7, with D tentatively TRBD1 (6 bases). This CDR3 region has 14 residues. V was clipped by 0 bases and J by 4 bases, with 10 bases between them. The germline V gene has CDR1 LGHNA and CDR2 YSLEER. The CDR3 sequence is CASSQDRGYYEQYF. CDR3 DNA: TGCGCCAGCAGCCAAGACAGGGGATATTACGAGCAGTACTTC.

The chain employs TRBV5-7 and TRBJ2-5, with 7 bases identical to TRBD1. TRBV5-7 is assigned to the ORF class and has an uncertain function. Trimming cost V 3 bases and J 2 bases; bases outside gene matches: 1. The CDR3 has 13 residues. As DNA, the CDR3 is TGTGCCAGCAGCTGGACAGGACAAGAGACCCAGTACTTC. Its translation: CASSWTGQETQYF.

The chain has TRBV4-3 and TRBJ2-2; 7 positions match TRBD1. J lost 4 bases, V lost 0 bases, and 5 bases had no gene match. The CDR3 loop spans 16 amino acids. Germline V lookup: CDR1 LGHNA, CDR2 YSLEER. CDR3 DNA sequence: TGCGCCAGCAGCCAAGATTACAGGGGTAGCACCGGGGAGCTGTTTTTT. Amino acids: CASSQDYRGSTGELFF.